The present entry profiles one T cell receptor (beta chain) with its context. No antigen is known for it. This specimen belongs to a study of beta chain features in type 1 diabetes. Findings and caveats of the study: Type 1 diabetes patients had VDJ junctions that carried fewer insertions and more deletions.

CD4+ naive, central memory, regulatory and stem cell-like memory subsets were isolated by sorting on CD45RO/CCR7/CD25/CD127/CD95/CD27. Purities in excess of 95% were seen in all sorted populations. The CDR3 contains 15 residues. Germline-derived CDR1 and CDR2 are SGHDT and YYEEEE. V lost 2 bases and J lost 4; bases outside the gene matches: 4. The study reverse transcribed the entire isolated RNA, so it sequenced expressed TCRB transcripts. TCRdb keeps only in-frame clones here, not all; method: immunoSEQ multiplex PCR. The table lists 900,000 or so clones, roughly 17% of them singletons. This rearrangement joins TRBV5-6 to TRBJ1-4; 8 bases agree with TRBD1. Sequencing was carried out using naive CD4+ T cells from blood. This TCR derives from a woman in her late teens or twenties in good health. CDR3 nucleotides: TGTGCCAGCAGCTTTAGGGACAGGATTAATGAAAAACTGTTTTTT. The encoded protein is CASSFRDRINEKLFF.